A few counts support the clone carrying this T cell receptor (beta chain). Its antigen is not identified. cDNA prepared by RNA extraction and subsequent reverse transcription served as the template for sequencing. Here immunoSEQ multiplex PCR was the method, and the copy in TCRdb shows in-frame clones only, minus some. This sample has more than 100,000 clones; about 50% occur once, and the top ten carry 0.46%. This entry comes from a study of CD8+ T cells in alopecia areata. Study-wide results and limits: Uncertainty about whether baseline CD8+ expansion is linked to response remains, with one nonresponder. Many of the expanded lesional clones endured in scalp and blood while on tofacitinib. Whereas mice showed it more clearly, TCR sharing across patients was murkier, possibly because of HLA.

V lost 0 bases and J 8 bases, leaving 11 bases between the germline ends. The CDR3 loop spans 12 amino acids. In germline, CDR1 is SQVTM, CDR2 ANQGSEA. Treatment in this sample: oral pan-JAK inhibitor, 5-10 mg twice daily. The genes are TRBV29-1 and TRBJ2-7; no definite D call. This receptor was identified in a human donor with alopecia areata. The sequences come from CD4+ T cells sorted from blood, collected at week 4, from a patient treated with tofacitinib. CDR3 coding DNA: TGCAGCGTTGAAGATGGAACGGAAAAGCAGTACTTC. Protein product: CSVEDGTEKQYF.